These 2 T cell receptor beta chains share one sample of origin, sequenced in a study of CD8 T cells in ankylosing spondylitis (dated by TCRdb to the late 2010s). Library construction relied on 5' RACE. Sequencing was carried out with an Illumina HiSeq 2500. TCRdb reanalyzed the raw reads on its own, using fastp at Q25 for trimming and MiXCR for clone calling, and kept in-frame beta chains. Rows merge per CDR3 protein into single entries with the most common DNA and genes. This sample has approximately 90,000 distinct CDR3 sequences in its table, and roughly 8.3% of those were observed once. About 9.6% of the sample is taken by the ten largest. Input material: blood, either unsorted or a sorted T cell fraction (not recorded which). These receptors were taken from a male donor with ankylosing spondylitis or in good health (not recorded which).

This clonotype was recorded at least ten times. The chain has TRBV7-2 and TRBJ2-7; 11 bases are shared with TRBD2. Germline V CDR1 and CDR2: SGHTA, FQGNSA. V dropped 5 bases and J dropped 3; count of bases not matched to a gene: 6. This CDR3 has 15 residues. CDR3 loop: CASSVGLAALYEQYF. The CDR3, as DNA: TGTGCCAGCAGCGTGGGACTAGCGGCACTCTACGAGCAGTACTTC.

This clonotype was seen a handful of times. The V call is TRBV9, the J call TRBJ2-2; 12 bases are a match to TRBD2. Germline V gene sequence: CDR1 SGDLS, CDR2 YYNGEE. CDR3 length: 16 residues. With 3 bases clipped from V and 5 bases from J, the junction kept 5 bases outside the gene matches. This CDR3 is CASSATSGGSTGELFF. CDR3 coding DNA: TGTGCCAGCAGCGCAACTAGCGGGGGGAGTACCGGGGAGCTGTTTTTT.